What follows are 13 T cell receptor beta chains derived from one specimen sequenced in a study of beta chain features in type 1 diabetes. General study findings and limits: Across all four CD4+ subsets, people with type 1 diabetes showed modestly shorter TCRB CDR3s.

What was sequenced were expressed TCRB transcripts, since all of the isolated RNA had been reverse transcribed. Libraries were prepared by immunoSEQ multiplex PCR; TCRdb keeps only in-frame clonotypes and omits some of them. The sample holds about 170,000 clones, approximately 8.4% seen once. Their antigens are not known. The sample consisted of central memory CD4+ T cells from blood. All receptors derive from a man younger than 35 with type 1 diabetes.

The chain carries TRBV30 and TRBJ2-2; the match to TRBD1 covers 7 bases. This CDR3 region has 12 residues. CDR1 and CDR2 (germline): GTSNPN, SVGIG (reference sequence). The CDR3 here is CARDRGTGELFF. The CDR3, as DNA: TGTGCTCGGGACAGAGGAACCGGGGAGCTGTTTTTT.

This clone was seen more than once but under ten times. The rearrangement joins TRBV6-1 to TRBJ2-2, with D perhaps TRBD2 (7 bases). The CDR3 is 14 residues long. Deletions cut 10 bases from V and 7 bases from J, with 19 bases between. Germline CDR1 reads MNHNS; CDR2 reads SASEGT. CDR3 sequence reads: CAIRWGGLGGELFF. The CDR3 DNA reads TGTGCCATCCGCTGGGGGGGGCTAGGCGGGGAGCTGTTTTTT.

This clone was counted only a few times. This sample also contains other DNA sequences that code for the same CDR3. The chain joins TRBV25-1 to TRBJ1-2; 10 nucleotides align to TRBD1. J lost 6 bases, V lost 3 bases, and 4 bases had no gene match. The CDR3 totals 14 residues. Germline V gives CDR1 MGHDK, CDR2 SYGVNS. CDR3 nucleotides: TGTGCCAGCAGTGACCGGGACAGGGGTCATGGCTACACCTTC. Encoded protein: CASSDRDRGHGYTF.

The genes are TRBV7-2 and TRBJ2-1, with 14 positions matching TRBD2. The V segment lost 5 bases and the J segment 11 bases; nucleotides outside the gene matches: 14. Germline CDR1 SGHTA, CDR2 FQGNSA. The CDR3 totals 17 residues. The CDR3 reads CASSLGLAGATGSKQFF. The CDR3 nucleotides read TGTGCCAGCAGCCTGGGACTAGCGGGGGCCACCGGATCAAAGCAGTTCTTC.

This clone has a handful of counts. V gene TRBV11-2 combines with J gene TRBJ2-7; TRBD2 matches at 8 bases. The CDR3 consists of 15 residues. The ends lost 1 base at V and 4 bases at J; junction bases unmatched: 6. In germline, CDR1 is SGHAT, CDR2 FQNNGV. The CDR3 DNA reads as TGTGCCAGCAGCTTAGCCCGGGAGGGCTTGTACGAGCAGTACTTC. Its translation is CASSLAREGLYEQYF.

J is TRBJ2-5 and V is TRBV5-1, with 8 positions matching TRBD1. The CDR3 spans 15 residues. Germline V CDR1 and CDR2: SGHRS, YFSETQ. The junction had 4 bases not matched to a gene; V was cut back by 3 bases and J by 0 bases. CDR3 DNA: TGCGCCAGCAGCTACGGGGACAGGTACCAAGAGACCCAGTACTTC. Translating it yields CASSYGDRYQETQYF.

This clone was seen more than once but under ten times. The chain links TRBV9 to TRBJ2-2; a possible D gene is TRBD2 (5 bases). Trimming shortened V by 3 bases and J by 6 bases, and 15 bases separated the two germline ends. From germline, CDR1 is SGDLS and CDR2 YYNGEE. There are 15 residues in the CDR3. CDR3 loop: CASSARMLSAGELFF. The CDR3 DNA is TGTGCCAGCAGCGCCAGGATGCTTAGCGCCGGGGAGCTGTTTTTT.

This clone was seen more than once but under ten times. This sequence joins TRBV19 and TRBJ2-1, with D possibly TRBD1 on 5 matching bases. This CDR3 spans 15 amino acids. Germline-derived CDR1 and CDR2 are LNHDA and SQIVND (reference sequence). Trimming pared 3 bases from V and 5 bases from J, leaving 14 bases between. The CDR3: CASSMGRAPNNEQFF. In DNA form, the CDR3 reads TGTGCCAGTAGTATGGGCAGGGCGCCCAACAATGAGCAGTTCTTC. Drawing the rest from reference TRBV19 and TRBJ2-1, the complete variable domain is DGGITQSPKYLFRKEGQNVTLSCEQNLNHDAMYWYRQDPGQGLRLIYYSQIVNDFQKGDIAEGYSVSREKKESFPLTVTSAQKNPTAFYLCASSMGRAPNNEQFFGPGTRLTVL.

This clone was seen once. The chain uses TRBV30 and TRBJ1-3, with 7 bases that match TRBD1. The ends lost 7 bases at V and 2 bases at J; junction bases unmatched: 11. CDR1 GTSNPN and CDR2 SVGIG come from the germline V gene (reference sequence). This CDR3 is 15 amino acids long. The CDR3 DNA reads TGTGCCTTGCTAGCCGACAGGGTGGCTGGAAACACCATATATTTT. Amino acid sequence: CALLADRVAGNTIYF.

This clone showed up many times. The J gene is TRBJ1-1, the V gene TRBV7-9, with 9 bases aligning to TRBD1. There are 15 residues in the CDR3. Germline loops: CDR1 SEHNR, CDR2 FQNEAQ (reference sequence). V lost 5 bases to trimming and J lost 3 bases; unmatched junction nucleotides: 7. CDR3 residues: CASSPKGQGDTEAFF. The CDR3 region has the DNA TGTGCCAGCAGCCCCAAGGGACAGGGAGACACTGAAGCTTTCTTT.

The sample holds a few counts of this clone. The chain links TRBV1 to TRBJ2-7; the DNA was not compared with TRBD1, the D call given in the table. TRBV1 is classified as a pseudogene. This CDR3 has 20 residues. CDR3 residues: CTSSISRDSSIHHPSYEQYF. For the CDR3, the DNA is TGCACCAGCAGCATTAGCCGGGACAGCTCCATTCACCACCCCTCCTACGAGCAGTACTTC.

In its sample, this clone was seen a few times. This chain connects TRBV5-4 to TRBJ1-2; 8 bases are shared with TRBD1. V trimming: 2 bases; J trimming: 3 bases; junction bases outside the gene matches: 6. The germline V gene encodes CDR1 SGHNT and CDR2 YYREEE (reference sequence). This CDR3 is built from 15 residues. The CDR3, as DNA: TGTGCCAGCAGCTTAAGCCACAGGGGGGACTATGGCTACACCTTC. Protein product: CASSLSHRGDYGYTF.

The V call is TRBV28, the J call TRBJ1-2; no reliable D call. In germline, CDR1 is MDHEN, CDR2 SYDVKM. There are 12 residues in the CDR3. Between the trimmed V and J ends, which lost 4 bases and 8 bases, there was a span of 11 bases. CDR3 nucleotides: TGTGCCAGCAGTTCGACCGGGTTGGGCTACACCTTC. Amino acids: CASSSTGLGYTF.